The 17 T cell receptor beta chains reported below all come from one sample, sequenced in a study of control samples from healthy donors and cancer patients. TCRdb's copy holds only in-frame clones and misses some; the assay was immunoSEQ multiplex PCR. In the table there are around 19,000 clones, less than 90% of which are singletons. The specimen sequenced was PBMCs. The receptors here all came from a woman in her 70s with lung cancer.

The V gene is TRBV5-6, the J gene TRBJ1-6; D gene uncertain. V was trimmed by 0 bases and J by 6 bases, leaving 7 bases between them. The CDR3 runs 14 residues. CDR1 is SGHDT and CDR2 is YYEEEE in the germline V gene. The CDR3 spells CASSLAQLNSPLHF. In DNA, the CDR3 is TGTGCCAGCAGCTTGGCACAGCTTAATTCACCCCTCCACTTT. The full variable domain, rest sourced from reference TRBV5-6 and TRBJ1-6, is DAGVTQSPTHLIKTRGQQVTLRCSPKSGHDTVSWYQQALGQGPQFIFQYYEEEERQRGNFPDRFSGHQFPNYSSELNVNALLLGDSALYLCASSLAQLNSPLHFGNGTRLTVT.

The V call is TRBV9, the J call TRBJ1-6; no definite D call. The V gene lost 5 bases and the J gene lost 5 bases, with 8 bases spanning the gap. The CDR3 has 13 amino acids. Germline V CDR1 and CDR2: SGDLS, YYNGEE. The CDR3 nucleotides are TGTGCCAGCAGTCTCCAAGATAATTCACCCCTCCACTTT. This gives the protein CASSLQDNSPLHF.

This chain links TRBV16 with TRBJ2-7; 8 bases agree with TRBD2. CDR3 length: 18 residues. Germline assignment: CDR1 KGHSY and CDR2 FQNENV. Trimming at V came to 0 bases and at J to 2 bases, leaving 12 bases not matched to a gene. CDR3 protein: CASSQSVAGTNVPYEQYF. The CDR3 bases are TGTGCCAGCAGCCAATCGGTAGCGGGGACGAACGTCCCCTACGAGCAGTACTTC.

This clone was observed once. The chain carries TRBV19 and TRBJ2-2; the match to TRBD1 covers 7 bases. Losses at the gene ends were 4 bases for V and 2 bases for J; bases not matched to a gene: 10. Germline V gene lookup returns CDR1 LNHDA and CDR2 SQIVND (reference sequence). The CDR3 consists of 17 residues. The CDR3 is CASSTPLGTENTGELFF. CDR3 in DNA: TGTGCCAGTAGTACTCCTTTAGGGACAGAAAACACCGGGGAGCTGTTTTTT.

The chain links TRBV7-6 to TRBJ2-2, with D unresolved. Trimming stripped 5 bases from V and 0 bases from J, with 4 bases between. Germline V gene lookup returns CDR1 SGHVS and CDR2 FNYEAQ. The CDR3 contains 13 residues. The CDR3 region has the DNA TGTGCCAGCAGCCCATCGAACACCGGGGAGCTGTTTTTT. Residues: CASSPSNTGELFF.

The chain employs TRBV19 and TRBJ2-7; a weak D match, TRBD2 (6 bases). CDR3 length equals 16 residues. Germline assignment: CDR1 LNHDA and CDR2 SQIVND (reference sequence). V lost 5 bases to trimming and J lost 3 bases, with 20 bases between them. CDR3 region: CASSPGGASFIYEQYF. CDR3 DNA sequence: TGTGCCAGTAGTCCCGGGGGAGCCTCCTTCATCTACGAGCAGTACTTC.

The chain carries TRBV24-1 and TRBJ2-1; 16 bases align to TRBD2. With V trimmed by 4 bases and J by 2 bases, 10 bases remained unmatched. Germline assignment: CDR1 KGHDR and CDR2 SFDVKD. The CDR3 is made up of 20 amino acids. CDR3 in amino acids: CATSDSPGLAGGPAYNEQFF. The CDR3 nucleotides read TGTGCCACCAGTGACTCTCCGGGACTAGCGGGAGGGCCTGCCTACAATGAGCAGTTCTTC.

This chain uses TRBV2 with TRBJ2-7; TRBD1 matches 11 bases. With 6 bases clipped from V and 0 bases from J, the junction kept 1 base outside the gene matches. Per the germline V gene, CDR1 is SNHLY and CDR2 is FYNNEI. This CDR3 is built from 14 residues. The CDR3 nucleotides are TGTGCCAGCAGGGGGACAGGGGGCTCCTACGAGCAGTACTTC. Residues: CASRGTGGSYEQYF.

The J gene is TRBJ1-2, the V gene TRBV24-1; 10 positions match TRBD1. J was trimmed by 3 bases and V by 9 bases; bases with no gene match: 0. Per the germline V gene, CDR1 is KGHDR and CDR2 is SFDVKD. This CDR3 has 12 amino acids. CDR3 sequence: CATGTGDYGYTF. The CDR3 DNA reads as TGTGCCACCGGGACAGGGGACTATGGCTACACCTTC.

The chain links TRBV2 to TRBJ1-1; D not certain. The germline V gene has CDR1 SNHLY and CDR2 FYNNEI. Between the trimmed V and J ends, which lost 7 bases and 7 bases, there was a span of 7 bases. The CDR3 is made up of 10 amino acids. The DNA of the CDR3 is TGTGCCAGCAACGAGGTTGAAGCTTTCTTT. Protein: CASNEVEAFF.

The chain joins TRBV4-3 to TRBJ1-1; TRBD1 is a possible D gene (5 bases). The CDR3 runs to 15 residues. V lost 0 bases and J 5 bases, leaving 13 bases between the germline ends. The V gene's germline CDR1 is LGHNA and CDR2 YSLEER. The CDR3 reads CASSQEAGRGTEAFF. CDR3 coding DNA: TGCGCCAGCAGCCAAGAGGCAGGGCGAGGGACTGAAGCTTTCTTT.

This chain connects TRBV5-6 to TRBJ1-2, with D unresolved. V lost 4 bases, J lost 0 bases, and 7 bases lay in between. This CDR3 has 13 amino acids. Germline values: CDR1 SGHDT, CDR2 YYEEEE. CDR3 amino acids: CASSLGSNYGYTF. The CDR3 DNA is TGTGCCAGCAGCCTGGGTTCTAACTATGGCTACACCTTC.

The CDR3 nucleotides are TGTGCCAGCAGTTACTGGCTAGCGGTTAGCACAGATACGCAGTATTTT. It codes for CASSYWLAVSTDTQYF. The rearrangement joins TRBV6-2 or TRBV6-3 to TRBJ2-3, with 7 bases lining up with TRBD2. The length of the CDR3 is 16 residues. The germline CDR1 and CDR2 sequences are MNHEY and SVGEGT. Unmatched junction bases numbered 4, after V lost 1 base and J lost 0 bases.

The gene calls are TRBV28 and TRBJ1-2; 9 bases fit TRBD1. The germline V gene has CDR1 MDHEN and CDR2 SYDVKM. With V trimmed by 4 bases and J by 8 bases, 14 bases remained unmatched. The CDR3 covers 16 residues. Written as DNA, the CDR3 is TGTGCCAGCAGTTACTTCCACATGGGACAGGGTAAAGGCTACACCTTC. Translating it yields CASSYFHMGQGKGYTF.

This clone was recorded a few times. This chain links TRBV4-1 with TRBJ1-2; no reliable D call. CDR3 length: 15 amino acids. In germline, CDR1 is MGHRA, CDR2 YSYEKL. The germline V and J ends were trimmed by 0 bases and 0 bases, with 8 bases remaining between them. The CDR3 coding sequence is TGCGCCAGCAGCCAAGAGGATACAGCTAACTATGGCTACACCTTC. Its protein is CASSQEDTANYGYTF.

The chain uses TRBV18 and TRBJ1-4; D gene unclear. The germline V and J ends were trimmed by 4 bases and 4 bases, with 7 bases remaining between them. CDR1 and CDR2 from the germline V gene are KGHSH and LQKENI. The CDR3 runs 13 residues. CDR3 nucleotides: TGTGCCAGCTCACGAGGGCTTAATGAAAAACTGTTTTTT. Protein product: CASSRGLNEKLFF.

This sequence joins TRBV7-2 and TRBJ2-7, with D perhaps matching TRBD1 (6 bases). Germline lookup yields CDR1 SGHTA and CDR2 FQGNSA. The CDR3 totals 13 residues. V gave up 5 bases and J gave up 5 bases, with 13 bases separating them. The CDR3 protein is CASSPHRVNEQYF. The DNA for the CDR3 is TGTGCCAGCAGCCCACACAGGGTTAACGAGCAGTACTTC. Looking up the rest from reference TRBV7-2 and TRBJ2-7 gives the full variable domain: GAGVSQSPSNKVTEKGKDVELRCDPISGHTALYWYRQSLGQGLEFLIYFQGNSAPDKSGLPSDRFSAERTGGSVSTLTIQRTQQEDSAVYLCASSPHRVNEQYFGPGTRLTVT.